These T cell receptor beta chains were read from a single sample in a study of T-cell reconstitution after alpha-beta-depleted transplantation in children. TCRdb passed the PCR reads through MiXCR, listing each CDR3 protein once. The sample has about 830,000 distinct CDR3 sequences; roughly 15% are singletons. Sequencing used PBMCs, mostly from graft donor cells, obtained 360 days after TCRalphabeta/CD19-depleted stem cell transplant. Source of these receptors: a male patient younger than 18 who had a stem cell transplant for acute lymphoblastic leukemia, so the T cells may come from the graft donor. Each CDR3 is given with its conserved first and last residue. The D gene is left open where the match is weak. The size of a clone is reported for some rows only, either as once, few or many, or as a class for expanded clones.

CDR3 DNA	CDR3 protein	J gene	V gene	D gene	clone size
TGCAGTGCCGACGGACGGCCTAACACTGAAGCTTTCTTT	CSADGRPNTEAFF	TRBJ1-1	TRBV29-1	.	few
TGTGCCAGCAGCCCGACGGGAGAAGGCAATGAGCAGTTCTTC	CASSPTGEGNEQFF	TRBJ2-1	TRBV12-3/TRBV12-4	.	.
TGTGCCAGCAGTGAAGGAGGGAGCTATCAGCCCCAGCATTTT	CASSEGGSYQPQHF	TRBJ1-5	TRBV2	.	.
TGTGCCAGCGTCGGGAGACTCACTTACAATGAGCAGTTCTTC	CASVGRLTYNEQFF	TRBJ2-1	TRBV12-3/TRBV12-4	.	few
TGCGCCAGCAGCTTGAAGACCAGGAGCTCCTACGAGCAGTACTTC	CASSLKTRSSYEQYF	TRBJ2-7	TRBV5-1	.	.
TGTGCCAGCAGCTTGAGGGGGCAGGGACGCACAGATACGCAGTATTTT	CASSLRGQGRTDTQYF	TRBJ2-3	TRBV5-6	TRBD1	.
TGTGCCACCAGGAGCCCGACAGGGCCAAATTCACCCCTCCACTTT	CATRSPTGPNSPLHF	TRBJ1-6	TRBV5-5	TRBD1	.
TGTGCCAGCAGCTTAAAGCCCCGGATAGGAGGGGGCACAGATACGCAGTATTTT	CASSLKPRIGGGTDTQYF	TRBJ2-3	TRBV7-3	.	.
TGCGCCAGCAGCCCCATGCCAGATTCGCTTTATAATGAGCAGTTCTTC	CASSPMPDSLYNEQFF	TRBJ2-1	TRBV10-2	.	.
TGTGCCAGCAGTTACGTCAGATTGACAGGGGGATACGAGCAGTACTTC	CASSYVRLTGGYEQYF	TRBJ2-7	TRBV6-5	TRBD1	.
TGCGCCAGCAGTACTAGCGGGAGAGGCTACAATGAGCAGTTCTTC	CASSTSGRGYNEQFF	TRBJ2-1	TRBV2	TRBD2	.
TGCAGTGCTAGCAGGACAGGGGGCATGAACAGTGAAGCTTTCTTT	CSASRTGGMNSEAFF	TRBJ1-1	TRBV20-1	TRBD1	.
TGTGCCAGCAGCTTACAGGGGGCATTCACTGAAGCTTTCTTT	CASSLQGAFTEAFF	TRBJ1-1	TRBV12-3/TRBV12-4	TRBD1	.
TGTGCCAGCAGCCTTATGCCGGGACAGGGTTCCGGGGAGCTGTTTTTT	CASSLMPGQGSGELFF	TRBJ2-2	TRBV14	TRBD1	.
TGCGCCAGCAGCTTGGAGGTTCCCACGGCAGATACGCAGTATTTT	CASSLEVPTADTQYF	TRBJ2-3	TRBV5-1	.	many
TGTGCCAGCAGCAAACAGGGGTTCTCCTACGAGCAGTACTTC	CASSKQGFSYEQYF	TRBJ2-7	TRBV5-5	TRBD1	.
TGTGCCAGCAGTGAAGCATACGGACAGCTTCTTTCTAGCACAGATACGCAGTATTTT	CASSEAYGQLLSSTDTQYF	TRBJ2-3	TRBV6-1	.	few
TGTGCCAGCGCTTGGGGTTCACCCCTCCACTTT	CASAWGSPLHF	TRBJ1-6	TRBV11-2	.	.
TGTGCCAGCAGCTTAGATTGGTACGGTCGCACAGATACGCAGTATTTT	CASSLDWYGRTDTQYF	TRBJ2-3	TRBV11-2	.	.
TGTGCCAGCAGTCCGGAAGTGCGATATGTGGCTTTCTTT	CASSPEVRYVAFF	TRBJ1-1	TRBV27	.	few
TGTGCCAGCAGCCCCACCCGTAGGGCTCACTACGAGCAGTACTTC	CASSPTRRAHYEQYF	TRBJ2-7	TRBV7-4	.	few
TGTGCCAGCAGTTTAGACCTGCCTAGCAACGCGCAGTATTTT	CASSLDLPSNAQYF	TRBJ2-3	TRBV12-3/TRBV12-4	.	few
TGTGCCAGCAGCTTAGGCGGGGCCTCCTACAATGAGCAGTTCTTC	CASSLGGASYNEQFF	TRBJ2-1	TRBV11-3	.	many
TGTGCCAGCTCACCGCTAGCGGGTGTGAAATACAATGAGCAGTTCTTC	CASSPLAGVKYNEQFF	TRBJ2-1	TRBV18	TRBD2	few
TGTGCCAGCAGTTTAGCGCACGGAGGGCCTGCCAATGAGCAGTTCTTC	CASSLAHGGPANEQFF	TRBJ2-1	TRBV12-3/TRBV12-4	.	many
TGCGCCAGCAGCCAACTGGGACAGGGAGAGCAGTACTTC	CASSQLGQGEQYF	TRBJ2-7	TRBV5-1	TRBD1	.
TGTGCCAGCAGAAGAGACCCGAACACCGGGGAGCTGTTTTTT	CASRRDPNTGELFF	TRBJ2-2	TRBV5-5	.	many
TGTGCCAGCATCCAGGGCGCCCCTAACTATGGCTACACCTTC	CASIQGAPNYGYTF	TRBJ1-2	TRBV2	.	.
TGCGCCAGCAGGAACAGGGGGGCAAACTATGATGGCTACACCTTC	CASRNRGANYDGYTF	TRBJ1-2	TRBV5-1	TRBD1	few